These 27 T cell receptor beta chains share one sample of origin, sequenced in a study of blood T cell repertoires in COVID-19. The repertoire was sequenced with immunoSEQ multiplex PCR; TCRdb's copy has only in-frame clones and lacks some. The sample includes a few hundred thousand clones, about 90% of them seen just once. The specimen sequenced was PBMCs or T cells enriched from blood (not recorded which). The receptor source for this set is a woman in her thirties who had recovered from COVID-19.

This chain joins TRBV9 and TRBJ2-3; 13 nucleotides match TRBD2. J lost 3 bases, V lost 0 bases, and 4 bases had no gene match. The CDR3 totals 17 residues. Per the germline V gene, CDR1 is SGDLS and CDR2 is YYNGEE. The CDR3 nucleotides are TGTGCCAGCAGCGTAGGGACTAGCGGGGGCTTGACAGATACGCAGTATTTT. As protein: CASSVGTSGGLTDTQYF.

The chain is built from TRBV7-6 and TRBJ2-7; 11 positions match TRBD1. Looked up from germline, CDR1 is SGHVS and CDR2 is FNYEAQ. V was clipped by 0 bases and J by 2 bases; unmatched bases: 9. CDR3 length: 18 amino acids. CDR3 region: CASSLAPGQGVSPYEQYF. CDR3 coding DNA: TGTGCCAGCAGCTTAGCTCCGGGACAGGGGGTATCACCCTACGAGCAGTACTTC.

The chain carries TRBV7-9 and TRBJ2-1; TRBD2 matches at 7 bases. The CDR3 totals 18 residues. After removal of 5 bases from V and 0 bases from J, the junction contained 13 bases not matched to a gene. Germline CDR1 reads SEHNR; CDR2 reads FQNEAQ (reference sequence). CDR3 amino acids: CASSGIPSSGGSYNEQFF. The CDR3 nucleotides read TGTGCCAGCAGCGGAATACCTTCTAGCGGAGGCTCCTACAATGAGCAGTTCTTC.

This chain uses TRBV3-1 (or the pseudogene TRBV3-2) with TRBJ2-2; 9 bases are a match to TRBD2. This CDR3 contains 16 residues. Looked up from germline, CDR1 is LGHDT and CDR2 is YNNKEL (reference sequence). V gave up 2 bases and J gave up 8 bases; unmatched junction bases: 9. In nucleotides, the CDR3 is TGTGCCAGCAGCCAACTAGCGGGGAGCTCGGGGGGGGAGCTGTTTTTT. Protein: CASSQLAGSSGGELFF.

The CDR3 DNA reads TGCAGCGTTGATGCCAGCGCGGACTCTGGAAACACCATATATTTT. Translation gives CSVDASADSGNTIYF. The J gene is TRBJ1-3, the V gene TRBV29-1; no firm D call. The CDR3 length is 15 residues. CDR1 and CDR2 from the germline V gene are SQVTM and ANQGSEA. Between the trimmed V and J ends, which lost 3 bases and 0 bases, there was a span of 12 bases.

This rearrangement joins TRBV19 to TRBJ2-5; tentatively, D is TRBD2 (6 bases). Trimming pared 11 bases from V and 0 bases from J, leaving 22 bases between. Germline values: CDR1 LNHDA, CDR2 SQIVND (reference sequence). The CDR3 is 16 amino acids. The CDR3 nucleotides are TGTGCCGCCCGGACTGGGCGGGGAGAGTACCAAGAGACCCAGTACTTC. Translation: CAARTGRGEYQETQYF.

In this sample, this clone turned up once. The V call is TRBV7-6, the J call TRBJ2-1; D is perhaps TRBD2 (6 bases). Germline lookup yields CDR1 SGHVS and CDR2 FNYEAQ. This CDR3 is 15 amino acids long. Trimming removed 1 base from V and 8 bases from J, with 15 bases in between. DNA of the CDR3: TGTGCCAGCAGCTTAGTCGGGGGTAGGTCGTATGAGCAGTTCTTC. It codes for CASSLVGGRSYEQFF.

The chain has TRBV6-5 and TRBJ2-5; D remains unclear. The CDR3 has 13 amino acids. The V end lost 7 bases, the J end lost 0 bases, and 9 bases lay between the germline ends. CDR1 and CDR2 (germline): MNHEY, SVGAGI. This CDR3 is CASNQAYQETQYF. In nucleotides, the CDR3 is TGTGCCAGCAATCAGGCGTACCAAGAGACCCAGTACTTC.

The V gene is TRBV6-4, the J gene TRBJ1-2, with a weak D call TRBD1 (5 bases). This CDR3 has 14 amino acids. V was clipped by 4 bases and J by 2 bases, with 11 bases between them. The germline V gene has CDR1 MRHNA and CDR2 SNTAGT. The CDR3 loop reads CASSAPTENYGYTF. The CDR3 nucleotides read TGTGCCAGCAGTGCCCCGACAGAGAACTATGGCTACACCTTC.

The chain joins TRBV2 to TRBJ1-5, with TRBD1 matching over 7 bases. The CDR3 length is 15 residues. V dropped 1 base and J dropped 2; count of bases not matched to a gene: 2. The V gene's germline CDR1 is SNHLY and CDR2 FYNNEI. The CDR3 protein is CASSEDGQGNQPQHF. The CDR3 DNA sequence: TGTGCCAGCAGTGAAGACGGACAGGGCAATCAGCCCCAGCATTTT.

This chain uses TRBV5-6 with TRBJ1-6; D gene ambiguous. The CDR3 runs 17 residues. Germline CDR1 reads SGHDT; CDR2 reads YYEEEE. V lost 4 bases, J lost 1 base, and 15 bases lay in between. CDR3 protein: CASSEHLTASYNSPLHF. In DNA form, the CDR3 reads TGTGCCAGCAGCGAACACCTTACAGCATCCTATAATTCACCCCTCCACTTT.

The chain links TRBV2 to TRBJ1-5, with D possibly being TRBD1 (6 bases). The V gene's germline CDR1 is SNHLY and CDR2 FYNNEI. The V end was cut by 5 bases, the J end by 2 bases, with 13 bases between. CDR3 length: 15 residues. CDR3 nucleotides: TGTGCCAGCAGTAGGGATTCAGGGGGCAATCAGCCCCAGCATTTT. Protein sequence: CASSRDSGGNQPQHF. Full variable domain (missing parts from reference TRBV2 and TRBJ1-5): EPEVTQTPSHQVTQMGQEVILRCVPISNHLYFYWYRQILGQKVEFLVSFYNNEISEKSEIFDDQFSVERPDGSNFTLKIRSTKLEDSAMYFCASSRDSGGNQPQHFGDGTRLSIL.

The CDR3 loop reads CASSQAKNIQYF. CDR3 nucleotides: TGTGCCAGCAGTCAAGCCAAAAACATTCAGTACTTC. The V gene is TRBV12-3 or TRBV12-4, the J gene TRBJ2-4; D gene ambiguous. The CDR3 contains 12 residues. V was pared by 5 bases and J by 0 bases, with 2 bases between.

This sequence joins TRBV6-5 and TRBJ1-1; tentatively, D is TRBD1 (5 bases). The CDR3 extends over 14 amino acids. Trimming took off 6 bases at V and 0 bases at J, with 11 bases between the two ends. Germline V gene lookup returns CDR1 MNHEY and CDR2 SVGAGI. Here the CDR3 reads CASREGRLNTEAFF. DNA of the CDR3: TGTGCCAGCAGGGAGGGACGGTTGAACACTGAAGCTTTCTTT.

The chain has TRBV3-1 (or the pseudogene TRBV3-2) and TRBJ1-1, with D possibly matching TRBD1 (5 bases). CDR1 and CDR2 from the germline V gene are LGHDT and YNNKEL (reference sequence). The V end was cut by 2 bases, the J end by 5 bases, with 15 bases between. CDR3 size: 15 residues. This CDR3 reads CASSQLPQGGTEAFF. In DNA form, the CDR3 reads TGTGCCAGCAGCCAACTCCCGCAGGGTGGAACTGAAGCTTTCTTT.

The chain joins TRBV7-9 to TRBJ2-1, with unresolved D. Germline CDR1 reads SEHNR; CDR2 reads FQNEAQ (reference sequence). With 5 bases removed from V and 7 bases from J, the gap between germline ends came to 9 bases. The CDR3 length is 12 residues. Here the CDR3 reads CASSPNRNEQFF. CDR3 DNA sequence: TGTGCCAGCAGCCCTAACCGGAATGAGCAGTTCTTC.

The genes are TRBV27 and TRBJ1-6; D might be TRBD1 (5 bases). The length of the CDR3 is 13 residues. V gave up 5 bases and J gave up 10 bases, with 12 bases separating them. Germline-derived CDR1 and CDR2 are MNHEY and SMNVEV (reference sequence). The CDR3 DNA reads TGTGCCAGCAGTCCCGGTGGGGGGTCACCCCTCCACTTT. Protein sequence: CASSPGGGSPLHF.

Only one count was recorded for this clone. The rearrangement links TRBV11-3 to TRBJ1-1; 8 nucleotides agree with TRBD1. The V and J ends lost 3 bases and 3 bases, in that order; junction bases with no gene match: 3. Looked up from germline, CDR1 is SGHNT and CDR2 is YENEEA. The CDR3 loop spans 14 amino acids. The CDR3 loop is CASSFLGQDTEAFF. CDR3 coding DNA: TGTGCCAGCAGCTTCCTGGGACAGGACACTGAAGCTTTCTTT.

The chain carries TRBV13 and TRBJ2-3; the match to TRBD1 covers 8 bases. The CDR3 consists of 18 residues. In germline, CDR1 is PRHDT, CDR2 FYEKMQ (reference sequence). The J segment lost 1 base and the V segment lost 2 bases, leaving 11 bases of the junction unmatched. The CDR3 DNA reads TGTGCCAGCAGCTTAACCGGACAGGGTTCCGCAGGCACAGATACGCAGTATTTT. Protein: CASSLTGQGSAGTDTQYF.

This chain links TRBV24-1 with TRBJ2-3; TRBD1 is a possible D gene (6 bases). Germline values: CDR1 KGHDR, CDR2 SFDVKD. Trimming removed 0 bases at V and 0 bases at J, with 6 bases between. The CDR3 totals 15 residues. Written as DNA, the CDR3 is TGTGCCACCAGTGATTTGGGACAGAGCACAGATACGCAGTATTTT. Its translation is CATSDLGQSTDTQYF.

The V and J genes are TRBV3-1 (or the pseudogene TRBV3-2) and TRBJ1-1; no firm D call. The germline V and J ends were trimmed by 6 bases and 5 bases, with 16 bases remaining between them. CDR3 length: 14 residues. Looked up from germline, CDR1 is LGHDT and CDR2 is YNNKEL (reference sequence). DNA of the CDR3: TGTGCCAGCAGTCACACCCCTGATGTGACTGAAGCTTTCTTT. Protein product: CASSHTPDVTEAFF.

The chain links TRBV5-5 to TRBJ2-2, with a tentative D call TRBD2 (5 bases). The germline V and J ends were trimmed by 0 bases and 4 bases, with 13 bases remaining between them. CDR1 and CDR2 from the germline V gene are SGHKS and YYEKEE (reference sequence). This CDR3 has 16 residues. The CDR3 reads CASSLAAGSGTGELFF. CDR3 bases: TGTGCCAGCAGCTTGGCCGCTGGGAGTGGCACCGGGGAGCTGTTTTTT.

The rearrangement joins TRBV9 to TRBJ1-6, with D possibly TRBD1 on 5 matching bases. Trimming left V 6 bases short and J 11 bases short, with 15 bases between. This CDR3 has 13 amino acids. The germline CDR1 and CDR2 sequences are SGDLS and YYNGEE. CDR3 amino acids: CASTPRMGPPLHF. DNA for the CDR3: TGTGCCAGCACCCCGAGAATGGGGCCACCCCTCCACTTT. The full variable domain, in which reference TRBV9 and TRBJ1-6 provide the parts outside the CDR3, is DSGVTQTPKHLITATGQRVTLRCSPRSGDLSVYWYQQSLDQGLQFLIQYYNGEERAKGNILERFSAQQFPDLHSELNLSSLELGDSALYFCASTPRMGPPLHFGNGTRLTVT.

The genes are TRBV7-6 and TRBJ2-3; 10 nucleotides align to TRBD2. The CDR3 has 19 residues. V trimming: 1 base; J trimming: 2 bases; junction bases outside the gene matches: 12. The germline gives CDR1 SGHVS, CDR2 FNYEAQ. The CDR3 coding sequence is TGTGCCAGCAGCTTAGGTGGCGGGCTAGCGGGGGTGACCACAGATACGCAGTATTTT. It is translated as CASSLGGGLAGVTTDTQYF.

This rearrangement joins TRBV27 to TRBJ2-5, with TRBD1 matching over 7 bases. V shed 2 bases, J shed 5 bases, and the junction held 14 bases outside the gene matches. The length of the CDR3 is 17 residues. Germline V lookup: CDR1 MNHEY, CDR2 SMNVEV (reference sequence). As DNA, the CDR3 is TGTGCCAGCAGTTTAGCTGGCAGGGGGTTTGGGCGTGAGACCCAGTACTTC. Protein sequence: CASSLAGRGFGRETQYF.

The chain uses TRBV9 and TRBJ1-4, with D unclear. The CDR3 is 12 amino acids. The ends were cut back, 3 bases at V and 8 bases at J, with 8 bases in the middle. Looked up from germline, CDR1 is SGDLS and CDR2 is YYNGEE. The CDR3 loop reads CASSEAGEKLFF. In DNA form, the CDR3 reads TGTGCCAGCAGCGAGGCGGGGGAAAAACTGTTTTTT.

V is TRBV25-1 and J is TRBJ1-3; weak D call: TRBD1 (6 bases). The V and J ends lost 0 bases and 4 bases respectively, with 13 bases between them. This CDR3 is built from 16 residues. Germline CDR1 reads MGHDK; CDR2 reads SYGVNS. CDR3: CASSEYKGQYGNTIYF. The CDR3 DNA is TGTGCCAGCAGTGAATATAAAGGACAGTACGGAAACACCATATATTTT. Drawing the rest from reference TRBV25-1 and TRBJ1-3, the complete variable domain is EADIYQTPRYLVIGTGKKITLECSQTMGHDKMYWYQQDPGMELHLIHYSYGVNSTEKGDLSSESTVSRIRTEHFPLTLESARPSHTSQYLCASSEYKGQYGNTIYFGEGSWLTVV.